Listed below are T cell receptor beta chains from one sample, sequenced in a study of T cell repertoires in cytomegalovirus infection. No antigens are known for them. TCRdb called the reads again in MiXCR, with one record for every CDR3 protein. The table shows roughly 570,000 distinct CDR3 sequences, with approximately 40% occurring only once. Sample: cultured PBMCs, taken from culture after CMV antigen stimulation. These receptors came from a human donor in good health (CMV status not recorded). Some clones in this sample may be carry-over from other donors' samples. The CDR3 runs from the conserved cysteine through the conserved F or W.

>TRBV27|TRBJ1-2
CASSKTRQGGYTF
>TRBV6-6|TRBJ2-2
CASTGSGRTGAGELFF
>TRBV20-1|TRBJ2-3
CSARVVSGAGDTQYF
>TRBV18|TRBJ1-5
CASSETGGAYQPQHF
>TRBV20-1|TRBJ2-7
CSARDWRRSGDSYEQYF
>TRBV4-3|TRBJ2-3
CASSHRPTSDGSPDTQYF
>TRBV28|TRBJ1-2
CASSRRIDYFSFF
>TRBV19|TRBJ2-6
CASGSGGGYSGANVLTF
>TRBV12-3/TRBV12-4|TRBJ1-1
CASTLVGGSEAFF
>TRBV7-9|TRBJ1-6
CASSQPGSGSPLHF
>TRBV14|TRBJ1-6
CASSQDYGYSSPLHF
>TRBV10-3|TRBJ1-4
CAISESAEANEKLFF
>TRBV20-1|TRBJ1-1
CSALQGGRLNTEAFF
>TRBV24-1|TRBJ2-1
CATSDGGGGGNNEQFF
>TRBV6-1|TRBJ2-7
CASSQKTGPAGEQYF
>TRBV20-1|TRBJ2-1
CSASAHSPGGREGEQFF
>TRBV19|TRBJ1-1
CASSKTRGQGTEAFF
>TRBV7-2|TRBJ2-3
CASRPSSGSDTQYF
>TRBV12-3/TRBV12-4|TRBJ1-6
CASSAAGSYNSPLHF
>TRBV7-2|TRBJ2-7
CASSLWESSYEQYF
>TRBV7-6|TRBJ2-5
CASSLMGGGAGETQYF
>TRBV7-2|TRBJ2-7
CASSPPMRDEQYF
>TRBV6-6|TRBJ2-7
CASRIAGLYEQYF
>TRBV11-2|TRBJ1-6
CASSLVWRDSPLHF
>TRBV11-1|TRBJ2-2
CASSWGLAGELFF
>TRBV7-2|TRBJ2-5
CASSWTHQETQYF
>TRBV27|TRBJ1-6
CASSLKGPYNSPLHF
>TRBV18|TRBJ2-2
CASSHIKNTGELFF
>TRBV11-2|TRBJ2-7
CASSASAEQYF
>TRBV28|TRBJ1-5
CASTRGQYSNQPQHF
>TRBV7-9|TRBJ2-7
CASSLTGFSHEQYF
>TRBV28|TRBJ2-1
CASSLRDGSSYNEQFF
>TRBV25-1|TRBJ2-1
CASRVTSGNEQFF
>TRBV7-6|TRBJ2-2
CASSLFPPSTGELFF
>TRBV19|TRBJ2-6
CASSDGGFGANVLTF
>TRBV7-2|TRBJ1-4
CASSLGRVGTNEKLFF
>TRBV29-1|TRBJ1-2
CSVEDLGGGLGYTF
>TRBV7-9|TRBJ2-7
CASSAADSSYEQYF
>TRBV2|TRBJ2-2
CASMADPTGELFF
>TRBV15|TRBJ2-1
CATSRGGQGAYNEQFF
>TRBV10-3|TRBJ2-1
CASSGTSANEQFF
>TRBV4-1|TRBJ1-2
CASSITPGNRRDF
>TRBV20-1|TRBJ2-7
CSARDMGGPYEQYF
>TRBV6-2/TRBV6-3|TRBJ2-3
CAAASGLAPDTQYF
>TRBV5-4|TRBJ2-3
CASSLEGLTQYF
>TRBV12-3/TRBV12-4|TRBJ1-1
CASSFNEDTEAFF
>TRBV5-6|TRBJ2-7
CASSSFLDGYEQYF
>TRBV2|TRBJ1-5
CASSSGRGPQPQHF
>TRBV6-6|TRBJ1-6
CASSYNIFGKANSPLHF
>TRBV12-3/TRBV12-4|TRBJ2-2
CASSELAGWTGELFF
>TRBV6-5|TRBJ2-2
CASRPGLAVNTGELFF
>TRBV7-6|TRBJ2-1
CASSLSAYLAGDNEQFF
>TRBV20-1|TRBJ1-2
CSAREGFRGAWGYTF
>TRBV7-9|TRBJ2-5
CASRRQAQETQYF
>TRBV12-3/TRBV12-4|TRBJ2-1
CASSFDQLLKFF
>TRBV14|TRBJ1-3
CASRPLLAGNTIYF